This TCR beta chain was recorded in a study of T-cell memory formation after mild COVID-19. Trimming took 3 bases from V and 7 from J, leaving 16 bases between them. The CDR3 runs to 14 residues. Germline V lookup: CDR1 SGHRS, CDR2 YFSETQ. This clonotype was seen more than once but under ten times. From the 5' RACE reads, TCRdb called clonotypes with MiXCR, one entry per CDR3 protein. This table has about 290,000 distinct CDR3 sequences, approximately 15% appearing once. The genes are TRBV5-1 and TRBJ2-5; D remains ambiguous. The source of this sequence is a man younger than 35 who had mild COVID-19 (a few samples of this study predate the infection). Cell type and time point are not known. The source material was PBMCs or a T cell subset sorted from them (not recorded which). CDR3 sequence (DNA): TGCGCCAGCAGCTCACAGACAAGAGCAGGGACCCAGTACTTC. Its protein product is CASSSQTRAGTQYF.